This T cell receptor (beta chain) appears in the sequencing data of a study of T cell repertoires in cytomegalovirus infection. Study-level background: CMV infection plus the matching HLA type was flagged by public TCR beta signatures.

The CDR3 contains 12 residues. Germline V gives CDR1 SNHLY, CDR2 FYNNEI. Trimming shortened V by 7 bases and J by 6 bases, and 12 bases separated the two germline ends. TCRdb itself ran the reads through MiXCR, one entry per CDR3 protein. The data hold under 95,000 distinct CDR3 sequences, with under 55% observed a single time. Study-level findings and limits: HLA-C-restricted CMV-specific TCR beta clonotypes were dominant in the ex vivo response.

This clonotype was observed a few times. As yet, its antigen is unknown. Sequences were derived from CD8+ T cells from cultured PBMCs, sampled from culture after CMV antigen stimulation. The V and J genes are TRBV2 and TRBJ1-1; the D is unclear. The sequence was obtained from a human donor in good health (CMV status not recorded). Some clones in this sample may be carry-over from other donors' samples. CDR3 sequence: CASTRRVPEAFF. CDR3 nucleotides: TGTGCCAGCACCAGGCGTGTTCCTGAAGCTTTCTTT.